The rows below give T cell receptor beta chains drawn from one sample of a study of a mutant IDH1 vaccine in newly diagnosed glioma. Their antigen targets remain unknown. TCRdb's table, derived via immunoSEQ multiplex PCR, lists solely in-frame clones and lacks some. The sample contains about 54,000 clones, 75% to 90% of which appear only once. Sequencing used PBMCs, obtained from a glioma patient whose treatment included an IDH1 peptide vaccine. The receptors were gathered from a man aged 35 to 55 with glioma. The CDR3 runs from the conserved cysteine through the conserved F or W. A D gene is named only where the DNA matches it firmly. Size is stated for part of the rows, as once, few or many counts, or as a class when the clone is expanded.

v_call	clone_size	d_call	j_call	cdr3_aa	cdr3_nt
TRBV4-3	few	.	TRBJ1-2	CASSQLFNYGYTF	TGCGCCAGCAGCCAATTATTCAACTATGGCTACACCTTC
TRBV7-2	.	.	TRBJ1-4	CASSPPPTNEKLFF	TGTGCCAGCAGCCCGCCCCCAACTAATGAAAAACTGTTTTTT
TRBV11-2	.	TRBD2	TRBJ2-7	CASRTIAGDFHEQYF	TGTGCCAGCAGAACTATAGCGGGAGATTTCCACGAGCAGTACTTC
TRBV7-2	once	.	TRBJ2-5	CASSFPFRQGETQYF	TGTGCCAGCAGCTTCCCATTCAGGCAGGGTGAGACCCAGTACTTC
TRBV10-3	.	TRBD2	TRBJ2-5	CAISESLGLEETQYF	TGTGCCATCAGTGAGTCGTTGGGACTAGAAGAGACCCAGTACTTC
TRBV9	few	TRBD2	TRBJ2-7	CASSVDLAGGIYEQYF	TGTGCCAGCAGCGTAGATCTAGCGGGAGGGATCTACGAGCAGTACTTC
TRBV29-1	once	TRBD2	TRBJ2-3	CSSEAGVADTQYF	TGCAGCTCGGAGGCGGGAGTAGCAGATACGCAGTATTTT
TRBV10-3	few	.	TRBJ2-5	CAISVQAEETQYF	TGTGCCATCAGTGTACAGGCCGAAGAGACCCAGTACTTC
TRBV5-4	.	TRBD2	TRBJ2-5	CASRRAGTSGRTQYF	TGTGCCAGCAGAAGGGCGGGGACTAGCGGGAGGACCCAGTACTTC
TRBV4-1	.	.	TRBJ2-1	CASSPSLYNEQFF	TGCGCCAGCAGTCCGAGCTTATACAATGAGCAGTTCTTC
TRBV28	once	TRBD1	TRBJ1-5	CASSFRTGGVLPQHF	TGTGCCAGCAGTTTCCGGACAGGGGGCGTTCTTCCCCAGCATTTT
TRBV5-1	.	.	TRBJ2-1	CASRLGPSSYNEQFF	TGCGCCAGTCGACTAGGGCCAAGCTCCTACAATGAGCAGTTCTTC
TRBV15	.	.	TRBJ2-1	CATSRLTGSYNEQFF	TGTGCCACCAGCCGACTTACAGGGTCTTACAATGAGCAGTTCTTC
TRBV27	.	.	TRBJ2-2	CASSFRTVTGELFF	TGTGCCAGCAGTTTCCGGACTGTCACCGGGGAGCTGTTTTTT
TRBV19	.	.	TRBJ1-2	CASSIGPTRRDYTF	TGTGCCAGTAGTATAGGCCCCACTCGCCGGGACTACACCTTC
TRBV14	.	.	TRBJ2-5	CASSQAPQETQYF	TGTGCCAGCAGCCAAGCCCCACAAGAGACCCAGTACTTC
TRBV18	.	TRBD1	TRBJ2-2	CASSPAGTANTGELFF	TGTGCCAGCTCACCTGCCGGGACAGCGAACACCGGGGAGCTGTTTTTT
TRBV29-1	few	.	TRBJ1-1	CSAGEPPEAFF	TGCAGCGCAGGGGAACCCCCTGAAGCTTTCTTT
TRBV10-3	.	TRBD2	TRBJ2-7	CAIGLDYYEQYF	TGTGCCATCGGACTAGACTACTACGAGCAGTACTTC
TRBV19	.	.	TRBJ1-5	CASSIRQSQPQHF	TGTGCCAGTAGTATTAGACAGTCCCAGCCCCAGCATTTT
TRBV7-2	.	.	TRBJ2-3	CASRSTDTQYF	TGTGCCAGCAGGTCCACAGATACGCAGTATTTT
TRBV2	.	.	TRBJ2-1	CASSEGGGHYNEQFF	TGTGCCAGCAGTGAAGGCGGGGGACACTACAATGAGCAGTTCTTC
TRBV12-5	once	TRBD2	TRBJ2-7	CASGLSSGLADYEQYF	TGTGCTAGTGGTTTGTCCTCTGGACTAGCCGACTACGAGCAGTACTTC
TRBV5-6	once	.	TRBJ1-2	CASSERAGAAIYGYTF	TGTGCCAGCAGCGAGAGGGCGGGGGCGGCCATCTATGGCTACACCTTC
TRBV2	.	TRBD1	TRBJ2-6	CASKPTGGSSGANVLTF	TGTGCCAGCAAACCGACAGGGGGAAGCTCTGGGGCCAACGTCCTGACTTTC
TRBV2	.	.	TRBJ1-4	CASSEWGNEKLFF	TGTGCCAGCAGTGAATGGGGGAATGAAAAACTGTTTTTT
TRBV6-5	.	.	TRBJ1-2	CASSYSRFVSQGGYTF	TGTGCCAGCAGTTACTCGAGGTTCGTGTCTCAGGGCGGCTACACCTTC
TRBV10-3	.	.	TRBJ2-3	CAISVGEKGSDTQYF	TGTGCCATCAGTGTAGGGGAAAAGGGGTCAGATACGCAGTATTTT
TRBV4-3	.	.	TRBJ2-1	CASSQGGALGGPSYNEQFF	TGCGCCAGCAGCCAAGGGGGGGCATTGGGGGGCCCATCCTACAATGAGCAGTTCTTC
TRBV7-8	few	.	TRBJ2-6	CASSLGGGSGANVLTF	TGTGCCAGCAGCTTAGGCGGAGGCTCTGGGGCCAACGTCCTGACTTTC
TRBV18	.	.	TRBJ2-5	CASSPPGTKETQYF	TGTGCCAGCTCACCCCCCGGGACAAAAGAGACCCAGTACTTC
TRBV7-3	.	TRBD1	TRBJ1-1	CASSLNPGGTEAFF	TGTGCCAGCAGCTTAAATCCAGGGGGCACTGAAGCTTTCTTT
TRBV19	.	TRBD1	TRBJ1-1	CASSNRGSTEAFF	TGTGCCAGTAGTAACAGGGGGTCTACTGAAGCTTTCTTT
TRBV14	few	.	TRBJ1-1	CASSQEYAWQNTEAFF	TGTGCCAGCAGCCAAGAGTACGCATGGCAGAACACTGAAGCTTTCTTT
TRBV2	.	TRBD2	TRBJ2-3	CASSLPGTSGGGDTQYF	TGTGCCAGCAGTCTACCCGGGACTAGCGGGGGTGGGGATACGCAGTATTTT
TRBV10-3	.	TRBD1	TRBJ1-1	CAISENPGGNTEAFF	TGTGCCATCAGTGAGAATCCAGGGGGGAACACTGAAGCTTTCTTT
TRBV21-1	once	.	TRBJ2-7	CASSKAGEGQGADYEQYF	TGTGCCAGCAGCAAAGCAGGGGAGGGCCAGGGGGCGGACTACGAGCAGTACTTC
TRBV7-6	.	.	TRBJ2-5	CASSQPLPERGTQYF	TGTGCCAGCAGCCAGCCCCTCCCTGAGAGGGGGACCCAGTACTTC
TRBV15	.	.	TRBJ2-3	CATSSSSRSTDTQYF	TGTGCCACCAGCAGCTCTAGCCGATCCACAGATACGCAGTATTTT
TRBV1	.	.	TRBJ2-1	CTSSQDETSGKVGQFF	TGCACCAGCAGCCAAGACGAGACTAGCGGGAAGGTAGGCCAGTTCTTC
TRBV7-9	.	.	TRBJ2-7	CASTISGTLTYEQYF	TGTGCCAGCACCATTTCCGGGACCTTGACCTACGAGCAGTACTTC
TRBV7-2	.	.	TRBJ1-2	CASSLARSNYGYTF	TGTGCCAGCAGCTTAGCACGGTCTAACTATGGCTACACCTTC
TRBV28	.	.	TRBJ1-1	CATHEVPNTEAFF	TGTGCCACCCACGAGGTCCCCAACACTGAAGCTTTCTTT
TRBV2	.	.	TRBJ2-1	CASSEQGSSYNEQFF	TGTGCCAGCAGTGAACAGGGTAGCTCCTACAATGAGCAGTTCTTC
TRBV27	.	.	TRBJ2-6	CASSLSNRQPSSGANVLTF	TGTGCCAGCAGTTTGAGCAATCGTCAGCCCAGCTCTGGGGCCAACGTCCTGACTTTC